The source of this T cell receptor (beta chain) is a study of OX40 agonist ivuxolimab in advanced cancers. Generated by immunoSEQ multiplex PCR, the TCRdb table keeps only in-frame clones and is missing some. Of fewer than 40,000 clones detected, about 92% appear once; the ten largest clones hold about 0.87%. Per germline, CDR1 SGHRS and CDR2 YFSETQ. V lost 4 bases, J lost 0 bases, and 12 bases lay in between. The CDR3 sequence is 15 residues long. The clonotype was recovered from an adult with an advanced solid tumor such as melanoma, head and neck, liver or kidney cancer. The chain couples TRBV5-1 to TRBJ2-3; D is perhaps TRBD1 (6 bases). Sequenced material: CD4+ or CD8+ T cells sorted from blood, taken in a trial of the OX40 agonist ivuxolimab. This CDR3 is CASSLRGPSTDTQYF. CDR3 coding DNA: TGCGCCAGCAGCCTCAGGGGACCTAGCACAGATACGCAGTATTTT.